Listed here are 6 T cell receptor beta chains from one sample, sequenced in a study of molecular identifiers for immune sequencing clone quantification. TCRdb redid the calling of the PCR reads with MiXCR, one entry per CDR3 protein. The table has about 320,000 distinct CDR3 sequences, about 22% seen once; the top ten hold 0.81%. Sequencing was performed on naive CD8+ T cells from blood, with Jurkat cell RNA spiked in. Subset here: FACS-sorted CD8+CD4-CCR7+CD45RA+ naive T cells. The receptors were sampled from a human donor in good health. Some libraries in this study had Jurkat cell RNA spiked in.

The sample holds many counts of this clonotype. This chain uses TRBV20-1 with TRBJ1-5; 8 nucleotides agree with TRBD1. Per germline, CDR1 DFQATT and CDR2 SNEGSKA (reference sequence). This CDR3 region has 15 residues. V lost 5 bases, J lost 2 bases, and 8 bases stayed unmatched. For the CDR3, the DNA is TGCAGTGCTCTTACGACAGGGGAGGGCAATCAGCCCCAGCATTTT. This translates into CSALTTGEGNQPQHF.

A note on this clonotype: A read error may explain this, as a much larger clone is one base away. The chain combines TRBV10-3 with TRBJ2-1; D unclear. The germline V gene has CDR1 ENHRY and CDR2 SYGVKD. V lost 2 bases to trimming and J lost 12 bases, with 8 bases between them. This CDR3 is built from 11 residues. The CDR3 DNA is TGTGCCATCAGTGAGGCCACGGGGCAGTTCTTC. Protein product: CAISEATGQFF.

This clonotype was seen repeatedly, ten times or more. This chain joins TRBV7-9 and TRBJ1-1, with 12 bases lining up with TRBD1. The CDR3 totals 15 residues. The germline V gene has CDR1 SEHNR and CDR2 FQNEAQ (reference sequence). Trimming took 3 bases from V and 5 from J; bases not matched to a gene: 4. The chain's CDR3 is CASSLGQGAGTEAFF. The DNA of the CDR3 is TGTGCCAGCAGCTTGGGACAGGGGGCGGGGACTGAAGCTTTCTTT.

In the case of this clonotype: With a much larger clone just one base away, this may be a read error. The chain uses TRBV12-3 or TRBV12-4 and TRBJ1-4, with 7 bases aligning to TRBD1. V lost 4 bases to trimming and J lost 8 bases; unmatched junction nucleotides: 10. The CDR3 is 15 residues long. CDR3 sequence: CASSSAGGLNEKLFF. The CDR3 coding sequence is TGTGCCAGCAGTTCGGCAGGGGGGTTAAACGAAAAACTGTTTTTT.

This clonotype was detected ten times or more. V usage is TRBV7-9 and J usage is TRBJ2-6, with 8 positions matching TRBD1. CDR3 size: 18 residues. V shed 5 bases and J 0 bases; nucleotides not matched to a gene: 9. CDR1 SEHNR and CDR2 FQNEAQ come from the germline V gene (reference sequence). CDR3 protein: CASSATGGPDSGANVLTF. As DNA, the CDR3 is TGTGCCAGCAGCGCTACAGGGGGTCCAGACTCTGGGGCCAACGTCCTGACTTTC.

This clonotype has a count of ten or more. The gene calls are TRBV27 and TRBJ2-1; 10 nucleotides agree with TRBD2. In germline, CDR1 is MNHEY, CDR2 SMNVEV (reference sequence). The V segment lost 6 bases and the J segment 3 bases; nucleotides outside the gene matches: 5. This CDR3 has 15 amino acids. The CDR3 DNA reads TGTGCCAGCAGCCTATCTAGCGGGGGCTACAATGAGCAGTTCTTC. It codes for CASSLSSGGYNEQFF.